The sequence of this T cell receptor beta chain was determined in a study of blood T cell repertoires in COVID-19. About the study: COVID-19 samples collected from the United States, Italy and Spain covered acute and convalescent phases.

Only in-frame clones appear in the TCRdb table, and some are missing; sequencing was by immunoSEQ multiplex PCR. The sample contains fewer than 200,000 clones, roughly 88% of which appear only once. CDR3 length: 14 residues. Germline CDR1 reads MNHNS; CDR2 reads SASEGT. J was trimmed by 0 bases and V by 6 bases; bases with no gene match: 4. The chain employs TRBV6-1 and TRBJ1-1; 7 bases fit TRBD1. This clonotype was obtained from a man in his 60s who had recovered from COVID-19. Sequenced material: peripheral blood. This CDR3 reads CASRTTGVNTEAFF. In DNA form, the CDR3 reads TGTGCCAGCAGGACAACAGGGGTGAACACTGAAGCTTTCTTT.